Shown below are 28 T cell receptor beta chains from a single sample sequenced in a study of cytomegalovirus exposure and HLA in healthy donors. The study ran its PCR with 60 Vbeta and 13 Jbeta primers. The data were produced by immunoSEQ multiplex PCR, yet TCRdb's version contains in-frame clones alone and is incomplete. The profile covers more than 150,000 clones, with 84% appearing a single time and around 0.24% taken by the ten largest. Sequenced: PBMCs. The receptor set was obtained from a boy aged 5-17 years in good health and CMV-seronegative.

In DNA form, the CDR3 reads TGTGCCAGCAGCTTAATGGGGGCCGGGACAGGGGCCTACGAGCAGTACTTC. It encodes CASSLMGAGTGAYEQYF. The V and J genes are TRBV13 and TRBJ2-7; 10 bases fit TRBD1. The CDR3 is made up of 17 amino acids. The V and J ends lost 2 bases and 2 bases, in that order; junction bases with no gene match: 9. CDR1 and CDR2 (germline): PRHDT, FYEKMQ (reference sequence).

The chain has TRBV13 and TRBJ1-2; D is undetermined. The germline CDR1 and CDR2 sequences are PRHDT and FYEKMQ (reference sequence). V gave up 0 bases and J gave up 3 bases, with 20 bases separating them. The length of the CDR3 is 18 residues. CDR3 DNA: TGTGCCAGCAGCTTAGGCCGCTATGATTGGCAGGTGGACTATGGCTACACCTTC. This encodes CASSLGRYDWQVDYGYTF.

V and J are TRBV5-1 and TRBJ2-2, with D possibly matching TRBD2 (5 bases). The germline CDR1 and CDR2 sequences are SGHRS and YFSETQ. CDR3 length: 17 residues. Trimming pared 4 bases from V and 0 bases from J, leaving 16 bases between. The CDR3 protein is CASSASRTDSNTGELFF. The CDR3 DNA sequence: TGCGCCAGCAGCGCCAGCCGGACGGACTCGAACACCGGGGAGCTGTTTTTT.

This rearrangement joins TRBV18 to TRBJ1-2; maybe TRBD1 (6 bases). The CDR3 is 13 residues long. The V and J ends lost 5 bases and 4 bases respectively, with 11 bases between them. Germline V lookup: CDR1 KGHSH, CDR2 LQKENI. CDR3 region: CASSTKDSYGYTF. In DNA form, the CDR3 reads TGTGCCAGCTCAACCAAGGACAGCTATGGCTACACCTTC.

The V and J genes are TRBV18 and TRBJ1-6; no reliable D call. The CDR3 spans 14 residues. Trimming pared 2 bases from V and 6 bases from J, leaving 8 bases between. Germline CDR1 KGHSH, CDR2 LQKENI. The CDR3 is CASSPGPSNSPLHF. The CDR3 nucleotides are TGTGCCAGCTCACCAGGGCCGAGTAATTCACCCCTCCACTTT.

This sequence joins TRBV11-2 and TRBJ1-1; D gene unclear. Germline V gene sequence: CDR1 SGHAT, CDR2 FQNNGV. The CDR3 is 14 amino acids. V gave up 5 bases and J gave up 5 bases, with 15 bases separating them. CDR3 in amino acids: CASSPAGSGTEAFF. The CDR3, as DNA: TGTGCCAGCAGCCCCGCGGGATCGGGGACTGAAGCTTTCTTT.

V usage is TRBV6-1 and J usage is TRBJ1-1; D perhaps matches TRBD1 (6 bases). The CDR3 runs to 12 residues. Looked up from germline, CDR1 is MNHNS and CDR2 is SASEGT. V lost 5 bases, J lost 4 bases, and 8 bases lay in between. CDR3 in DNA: TGTGCCAGCAGTAACAGGGTCACTGAAGCTTTCTTT. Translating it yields CASSNRVTEAFF.

The CDR3 region is CASSPGGTGTDTQYF. DNA for the CDR3: TGTGCCAGCAGCCCCGGGGGGACGGGCACAGATACGCAGTATTTT. The chain uses TRBV7-2 and TRBJ2-3, with TRBD2 identical over 7 bases. J gave up 1 base and V 5 bases, and 6 bases lay outside the gene matches. Germline loops: CDR1 SGHTA, CDR2 FQGNSA. The CDR3 totals 15 residues. Full variable domain (remainder filled in from reference TRBV7-2 and TRBJ2-3): GAGVSQSPSNKVTEKGKDVELRCDPISGHTALYWYRQSLGQGLEFLIYFQGNSAPDKSGLPSDRFSAERTGGSVSTLTIQRTQQEDSAVYLCASSPGGTGTDTQYFGPGTRLTVL.

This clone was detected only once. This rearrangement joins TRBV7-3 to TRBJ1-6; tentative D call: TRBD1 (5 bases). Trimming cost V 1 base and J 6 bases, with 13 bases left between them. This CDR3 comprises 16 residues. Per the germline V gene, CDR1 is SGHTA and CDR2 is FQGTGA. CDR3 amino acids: CASSLNSRAVNSPLHF. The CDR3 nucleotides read TGTGCCAGCAGCTTAAACTCCAGGGCGGTTAATTCACCCCTCCACTTT.

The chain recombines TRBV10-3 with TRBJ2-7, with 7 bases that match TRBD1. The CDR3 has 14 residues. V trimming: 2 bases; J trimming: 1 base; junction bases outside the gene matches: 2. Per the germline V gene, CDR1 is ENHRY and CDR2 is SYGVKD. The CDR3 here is CAISERTGSYEQYF. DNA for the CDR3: TGTGCCATCAGTGAGCGGACAGGATCCTACGAGCAGTACTTC.

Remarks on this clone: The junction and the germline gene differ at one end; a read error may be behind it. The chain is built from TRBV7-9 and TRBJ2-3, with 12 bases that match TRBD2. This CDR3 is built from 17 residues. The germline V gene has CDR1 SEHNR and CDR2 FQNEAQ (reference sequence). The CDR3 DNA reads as TGTTCCAGCAGCTCCTCCTCTAGCGGGAGGGGTGGAGATACGCAGTATTTT. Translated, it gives CSSSSSSSGRGGDTQYF.

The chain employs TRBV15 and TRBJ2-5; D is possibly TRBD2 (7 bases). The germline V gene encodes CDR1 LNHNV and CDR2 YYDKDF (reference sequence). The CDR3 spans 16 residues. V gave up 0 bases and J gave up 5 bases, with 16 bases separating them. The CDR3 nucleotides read TGTGCCACCAGCAGAGAGTGGGGGGGCGTGGGGGAGACCCAGTACTTC. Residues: CATSREWGGVGETQYF. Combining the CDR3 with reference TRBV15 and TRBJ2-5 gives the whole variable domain DAMVIQNPRYQVTQFGKPVTLSCSQTLNHNVMYWYQQKSSQAPKLLFHYYDKDFNNEADTPDNFQSRRPNTSFCFLDIRSPGLGDTAMYLCATSREWGGVGETQYFGPGTRLLVL.

CDR3 sequence (DNA): TGTGCCAGTAGTAAAAGTACAGGGGGCGTAAGCAATCAGCCCCAGCATTTT. Protein: CASSKSTGGVSNQPQHF. The chain employs TRBV19 and TRBJ1-5; 9 bases are shared with TRBD1. The CDR3 loop spans 17 amino acids. V gave up 4 bases and J gave up 1 base; unmatched junction bases: 8. Germline V gene data show CDR1 as LNHDA and CDR2 as SQIVND (reference sequence). Filled out from reference TRBV19 and TRBJ1-5, the complete variable domain reads DGGITQSPKYLFRKEGQNVTLSCEQNLNHDAMYWYRQDPGQGLRLIYYSQIVNDFQKGDIAEGYSVSREKKESFPLTVTSAQKNPTAFYLCASSKSTGGVSNQPQHFGDGTRLSIL.

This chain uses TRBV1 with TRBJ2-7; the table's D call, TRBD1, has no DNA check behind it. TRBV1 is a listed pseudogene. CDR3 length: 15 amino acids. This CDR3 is CTSSLKQGRSYEQYF. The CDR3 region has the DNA TGCACCAGCAGCCTCAAACAGGGCCGCTCCTACGAGCAGTACTTC.

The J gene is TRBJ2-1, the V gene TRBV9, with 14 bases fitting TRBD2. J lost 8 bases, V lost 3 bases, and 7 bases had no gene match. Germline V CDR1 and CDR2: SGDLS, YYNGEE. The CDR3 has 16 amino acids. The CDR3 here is CASSAGTSGSFHEQFF. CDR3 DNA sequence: TGTGCCAGCAGCGCCGGGACTAGCGGGAGTTTCCATGAGCAGTTCTTC.

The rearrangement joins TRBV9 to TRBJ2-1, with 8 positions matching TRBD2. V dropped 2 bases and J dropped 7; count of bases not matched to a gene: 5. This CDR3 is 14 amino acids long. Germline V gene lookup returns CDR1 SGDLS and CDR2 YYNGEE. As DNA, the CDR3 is TGTGCCAGCAGCGTCATCGGGGGGGGAAATGAGCAGTTCTTC. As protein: CASSVIGGGNEQFF.

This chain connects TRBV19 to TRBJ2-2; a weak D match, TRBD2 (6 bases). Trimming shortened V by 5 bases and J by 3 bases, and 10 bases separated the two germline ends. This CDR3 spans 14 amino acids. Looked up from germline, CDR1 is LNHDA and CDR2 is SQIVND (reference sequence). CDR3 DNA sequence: TGTGCCAGTAGTTCGGGAGCTGACACCGGGGAGCTGTTTTTT. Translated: CASSSGADTGELFF. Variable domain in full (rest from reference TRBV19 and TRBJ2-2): DGGITQSPKYLFRKEGQNVTLSCEQNLNHDAMYWYRQDPGQGLRLIYYSQIVNDFQKGDIAEGYSVSREKKESFPLTVTSAQKNPTAFYLCASSSGADTGELFFGEGSRLTVL.

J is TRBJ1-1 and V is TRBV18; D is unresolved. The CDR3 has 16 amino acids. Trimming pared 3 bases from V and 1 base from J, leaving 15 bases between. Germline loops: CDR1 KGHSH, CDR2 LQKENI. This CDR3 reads CASSPWTGRANTEAFF. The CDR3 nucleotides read TGTGCCAGCTCACCTTGGACGGGAAGAGCGAACACTGAAGCTTTCTTT.

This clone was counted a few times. CDR3 sequence (DNA): TGTGCCAGCATGGAGCATAGCAATCAGCCCCAGCATTTT. Residues: CASMEHSNQPQHF. The chain employs TRBV6-5 and TRBJ1-5; the D is unclear. The CDR3 has 13 amino acids. The germline CDR1 and CDR2 sequences are MNHEY and SVGAGI. Trimming removed 7 bases from V and 0 bases from J, with 7 bases in between.

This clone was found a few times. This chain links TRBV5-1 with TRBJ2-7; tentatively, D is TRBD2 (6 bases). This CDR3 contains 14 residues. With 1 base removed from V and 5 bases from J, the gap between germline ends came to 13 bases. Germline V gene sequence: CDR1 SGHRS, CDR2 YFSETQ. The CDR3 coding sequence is TGCGCCAGCAGCTTGAGTGGGGGGTCGGACGAGCAGTACTTC. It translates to CASSLSGGSDEQYF.

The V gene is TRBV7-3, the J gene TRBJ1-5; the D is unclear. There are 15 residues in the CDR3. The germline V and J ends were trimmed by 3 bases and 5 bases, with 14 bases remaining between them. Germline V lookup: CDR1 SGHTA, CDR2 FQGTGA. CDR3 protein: CASSLGRNQDQPQHF. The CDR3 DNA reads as TGTGCCAGCAGCTTGGGGAGAAACCAAGATCAGCCCCAGCATTTT.

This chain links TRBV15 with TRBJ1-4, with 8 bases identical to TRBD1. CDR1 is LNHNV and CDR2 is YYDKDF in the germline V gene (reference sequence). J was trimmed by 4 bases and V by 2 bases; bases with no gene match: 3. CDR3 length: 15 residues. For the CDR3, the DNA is TGTGCCACCAGCAGACCCGACAGGGGTAATGAAAAACTGTTTTTT. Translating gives CATSRPDRGNEKLFF.

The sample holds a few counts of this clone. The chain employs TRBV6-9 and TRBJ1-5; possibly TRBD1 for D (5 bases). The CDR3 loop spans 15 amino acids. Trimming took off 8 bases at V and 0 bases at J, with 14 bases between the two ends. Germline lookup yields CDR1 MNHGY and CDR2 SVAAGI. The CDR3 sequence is CASRCRGSSNQPQHF. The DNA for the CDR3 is TGTGCCAGCCGTTGTAGGGGAAGTAGCAATCAGCCCCAGCATTTT.

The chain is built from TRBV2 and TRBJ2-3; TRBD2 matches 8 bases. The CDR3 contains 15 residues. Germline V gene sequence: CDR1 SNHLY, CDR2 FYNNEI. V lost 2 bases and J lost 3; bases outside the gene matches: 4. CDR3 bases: TGTGCCAGCAGTGAACTAGCGGGTGCGACAGATACGCAGTATTTT. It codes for CASSELAGATDTQYF.

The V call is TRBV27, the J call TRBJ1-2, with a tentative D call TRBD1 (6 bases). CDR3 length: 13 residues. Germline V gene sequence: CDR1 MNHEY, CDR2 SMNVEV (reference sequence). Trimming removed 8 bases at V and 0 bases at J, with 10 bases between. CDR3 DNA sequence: TGTGCCAGCGGTAGGGGGACTAACTATGGCTACACCTTC. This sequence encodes CASGRGTNYGYTF.

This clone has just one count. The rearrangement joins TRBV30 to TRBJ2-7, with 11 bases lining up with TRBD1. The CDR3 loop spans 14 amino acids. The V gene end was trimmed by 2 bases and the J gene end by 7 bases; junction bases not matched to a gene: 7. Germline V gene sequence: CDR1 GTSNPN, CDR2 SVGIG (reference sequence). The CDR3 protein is CAWSTGQGAGEQYF. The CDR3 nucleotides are TGTGCCTGGAGTACAGGACAGGGGGCAGGTGAGCAGTACTTC.

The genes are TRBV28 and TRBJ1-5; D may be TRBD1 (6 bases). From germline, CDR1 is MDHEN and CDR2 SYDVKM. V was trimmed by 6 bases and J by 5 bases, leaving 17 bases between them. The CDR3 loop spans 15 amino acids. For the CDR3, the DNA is TGTGCCAGCAGCAAAGTACAGGGTGGTTATCAGCCCCAGCATTTT. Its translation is CASSKVQGGYQPQHF.

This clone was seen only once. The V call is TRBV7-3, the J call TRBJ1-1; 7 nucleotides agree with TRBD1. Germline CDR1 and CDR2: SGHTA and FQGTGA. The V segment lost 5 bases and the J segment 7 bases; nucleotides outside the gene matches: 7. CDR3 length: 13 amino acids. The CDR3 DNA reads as TGTGCCAGCAGCGGGCAGGGGGGTAGTGAAGCTTTCTTT. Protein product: CASSGQGGSEAFF.